One T cell receptor (beta chain) is described in this entry. The antigen remains undetermined. Germline CDR1 and CDR2: SGHNT and YENEEA. Trimming removed 5 bases at V and 3 bases at J, with 5 bases between. This CDR3 has 12 amino acids. Assay used: immunoSEQ multiplex PCR; TCRdb lists only in-frame clones, some missing. The repertoire holds 120,000 or so clones, with about nine tenths as singletons. The data originate from a study of T cell responses to AZD1222 COVID-19 vaccine. General study findings and limits: Vaccine-associated CD4 TCRs ranged over spike, dominating at 160-218 and 743-854. Nearly half of unique spike-specific TCRs reportedly avoided B.1.351 and B.1.1.7 mutated regions.

The gene calls are TRBV11-3 and TRBJ2-1, with D unclear. This sequence originates from an adult in good health. Source: peripheral blood, taken on day 0 of AZD1222 vaccination. CDR3 residues: CASSGHYNEQFF. The CDR3 region has the DNA TGTGCCAGCAGCGGCCACTACAATGAGCAGTTCTTC.